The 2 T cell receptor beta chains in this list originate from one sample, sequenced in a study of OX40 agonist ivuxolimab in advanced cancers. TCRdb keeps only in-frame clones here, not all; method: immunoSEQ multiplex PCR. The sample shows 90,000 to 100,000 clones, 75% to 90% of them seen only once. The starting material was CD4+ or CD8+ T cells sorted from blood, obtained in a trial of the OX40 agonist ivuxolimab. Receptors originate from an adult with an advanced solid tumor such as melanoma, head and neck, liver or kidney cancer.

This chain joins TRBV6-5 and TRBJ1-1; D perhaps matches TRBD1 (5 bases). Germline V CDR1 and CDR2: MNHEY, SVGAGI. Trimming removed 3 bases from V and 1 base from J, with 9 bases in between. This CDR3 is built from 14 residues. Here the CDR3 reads CASSYQGPNTEAFF. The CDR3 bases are TGTGCCAGCAGTTATCAGGGACCGAACACTGAAGCTTTCTTT.

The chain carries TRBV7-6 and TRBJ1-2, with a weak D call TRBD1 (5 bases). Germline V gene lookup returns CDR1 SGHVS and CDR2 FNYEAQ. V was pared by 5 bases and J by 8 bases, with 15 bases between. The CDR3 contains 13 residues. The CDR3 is CASSLQTAGGYTF. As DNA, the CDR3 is TGTGCCAGCAGCCTTCAGACAGCGGGGGGCTACACCTTC.